The clone carrying this TCR beta chain was recorded a few times. What it binds is not known. The data were obtained in a study of CD8 T cells in ankylosing spondylitis. TCRdb reprocessed the 5' RACE reads with MiXCR, giving one entry per CDR3 protein. The sample records about 540,000 distinct CDR3 sequences, about 13% being singletons. Study-wide findings and caveats: Within ankylosing spondylitis blood, a TCR beta motif made up of fewer than ten highly homologous variants appeared to be characteristic.

The CDR3 length is 14 residues. Germline CDR1 reads MNHEY; CDR2 reads SVGEGT. Unmatched junction bases numbered 11, after V lost 10 bases and J lost 5 bases. The TCR originated in a male donor with ankylosing spondylitis. This chain joins TRBV6-2 or TRBV6-3 and TRBJ1-5; 7 bases are shared with TRBD1. The sequenced material came from blood, either unsorted or a sorted T cell fraction (not recorded which). CDR3 DNA: TGTGCCACCGGTCCAGGGGGGGGCGATCAGCCCCAGCATTTT. Protein product: CATGPGGGDQPQHF.